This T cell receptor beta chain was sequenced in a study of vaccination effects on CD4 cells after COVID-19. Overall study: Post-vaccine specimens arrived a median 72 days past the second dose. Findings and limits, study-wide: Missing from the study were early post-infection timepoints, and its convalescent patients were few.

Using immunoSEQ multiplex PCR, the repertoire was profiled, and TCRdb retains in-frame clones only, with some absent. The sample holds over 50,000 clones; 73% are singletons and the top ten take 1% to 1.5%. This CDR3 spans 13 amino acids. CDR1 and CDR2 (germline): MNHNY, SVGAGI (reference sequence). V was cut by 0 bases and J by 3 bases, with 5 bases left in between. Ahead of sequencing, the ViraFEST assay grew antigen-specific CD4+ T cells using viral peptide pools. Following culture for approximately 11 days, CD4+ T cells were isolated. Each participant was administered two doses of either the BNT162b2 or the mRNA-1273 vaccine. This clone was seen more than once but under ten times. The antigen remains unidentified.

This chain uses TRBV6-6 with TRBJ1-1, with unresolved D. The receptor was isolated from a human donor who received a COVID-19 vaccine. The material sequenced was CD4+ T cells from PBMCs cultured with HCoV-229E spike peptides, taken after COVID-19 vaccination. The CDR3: CASSYSTDTEAFF. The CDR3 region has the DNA TGTGCCAGCAGTTACTCGACGGACACTGAAGCTTTCTTT.